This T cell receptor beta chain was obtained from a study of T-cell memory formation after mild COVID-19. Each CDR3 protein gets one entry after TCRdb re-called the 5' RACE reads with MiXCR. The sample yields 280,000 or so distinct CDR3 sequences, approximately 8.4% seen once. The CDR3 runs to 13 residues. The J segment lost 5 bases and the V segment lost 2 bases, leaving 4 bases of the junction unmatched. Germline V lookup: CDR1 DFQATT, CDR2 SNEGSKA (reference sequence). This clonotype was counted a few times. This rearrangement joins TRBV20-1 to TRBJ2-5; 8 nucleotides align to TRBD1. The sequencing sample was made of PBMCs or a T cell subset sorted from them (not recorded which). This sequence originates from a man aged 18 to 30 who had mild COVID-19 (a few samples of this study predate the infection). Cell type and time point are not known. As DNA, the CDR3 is TGCAGTGCTAGAATCAGGGGGCTGGAGACCCAGTACTTC. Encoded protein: CSARIRGLETQYF.